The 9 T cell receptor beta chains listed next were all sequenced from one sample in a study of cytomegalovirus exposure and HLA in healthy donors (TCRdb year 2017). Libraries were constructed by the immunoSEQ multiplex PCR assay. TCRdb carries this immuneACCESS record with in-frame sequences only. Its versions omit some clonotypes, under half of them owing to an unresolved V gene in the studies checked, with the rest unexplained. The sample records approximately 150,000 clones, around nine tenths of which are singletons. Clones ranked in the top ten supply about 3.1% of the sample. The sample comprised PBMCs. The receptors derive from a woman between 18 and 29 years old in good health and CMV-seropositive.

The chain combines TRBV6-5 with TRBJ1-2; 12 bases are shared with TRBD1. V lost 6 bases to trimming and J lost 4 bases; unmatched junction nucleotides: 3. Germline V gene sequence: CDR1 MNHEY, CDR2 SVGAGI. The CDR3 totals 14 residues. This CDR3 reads CASRPGQGAYGYTF. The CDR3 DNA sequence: TGTGCCAGCAGACCGGGACAGGGGGCCTATGGCTACACCTTC.

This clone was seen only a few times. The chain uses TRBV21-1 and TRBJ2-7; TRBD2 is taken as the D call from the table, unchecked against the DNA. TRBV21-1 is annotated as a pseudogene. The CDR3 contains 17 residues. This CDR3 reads CASSAMGSGSGVWEQYF. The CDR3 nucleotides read TGTGCCAGCAGCGCGATGGGGAGCGGCAGCGGGGTGTGGGAGCAGTACTTC.

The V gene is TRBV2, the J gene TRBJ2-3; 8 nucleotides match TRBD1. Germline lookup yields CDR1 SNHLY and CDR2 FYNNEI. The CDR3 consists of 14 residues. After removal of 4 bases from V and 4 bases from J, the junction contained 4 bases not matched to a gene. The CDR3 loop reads CASSASTGADTQYF. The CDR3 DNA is TGTGCCAGCAGTGCATCGACAGGGGCAGATACGCAGTATTTT.

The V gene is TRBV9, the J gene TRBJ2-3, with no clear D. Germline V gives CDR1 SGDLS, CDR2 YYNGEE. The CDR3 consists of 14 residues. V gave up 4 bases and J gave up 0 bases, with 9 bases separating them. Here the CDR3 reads CASSYSPSTDTQYF. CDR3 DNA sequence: TGTGCCAGCAGCTATAGCCCTAGCACAGATACGCAGTATTTT.

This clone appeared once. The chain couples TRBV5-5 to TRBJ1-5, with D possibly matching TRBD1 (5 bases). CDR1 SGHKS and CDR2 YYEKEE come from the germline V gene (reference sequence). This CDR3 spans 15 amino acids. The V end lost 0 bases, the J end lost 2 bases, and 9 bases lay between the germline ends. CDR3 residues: CASSLGPGGNQPQHF. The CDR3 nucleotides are TGTGCCAGCAGCTTGGGCCCGGGGGGCAATCAGCCCCAGCATTTT.

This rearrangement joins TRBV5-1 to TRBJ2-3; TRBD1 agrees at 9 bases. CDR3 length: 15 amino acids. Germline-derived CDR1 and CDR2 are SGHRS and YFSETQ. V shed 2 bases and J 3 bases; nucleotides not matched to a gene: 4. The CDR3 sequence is CASSFSGTGTDTQYF. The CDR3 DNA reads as TGCGCCAGCAGCTTTTCCGGGACAGGGACAGATACGCAGTATTTT.

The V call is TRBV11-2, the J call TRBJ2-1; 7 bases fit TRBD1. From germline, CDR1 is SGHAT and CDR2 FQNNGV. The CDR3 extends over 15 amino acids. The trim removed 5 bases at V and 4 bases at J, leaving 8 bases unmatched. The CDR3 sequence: CASSLTGQYYNEQFF. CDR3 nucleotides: TGTGCCAGCAGCCTTACGGGACAGTATTACAATGAGCAGTTCTTC.

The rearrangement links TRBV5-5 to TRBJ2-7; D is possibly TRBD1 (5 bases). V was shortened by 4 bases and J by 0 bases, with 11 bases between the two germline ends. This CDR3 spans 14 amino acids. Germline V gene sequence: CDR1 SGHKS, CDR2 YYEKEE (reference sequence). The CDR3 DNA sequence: TGTGCCAGCAGCACCTCAGGGAACTCCTACGAGCAGTACTTC. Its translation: CASSTSGNSYEQYF.

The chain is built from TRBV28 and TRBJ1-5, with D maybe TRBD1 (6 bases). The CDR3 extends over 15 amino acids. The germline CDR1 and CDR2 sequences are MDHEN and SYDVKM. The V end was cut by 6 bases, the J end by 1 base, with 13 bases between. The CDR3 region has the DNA TGTGCCAGCAGCCCCTCGCAGGGGAGCAATCAGCCCCAGCATTTT. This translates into CASSPSQGSNQPQHF.